The 31 T cell receptor beta chains below were found in one sample sequenced in a study of T-cell reconstitution after alpha-beta-depleted transplantation in children (dated by TCRdb to about 2016). Receptor libraries were prepared by PCR. The sequencer was an Illumina HiSeq 2500. Molecular barcoding was employed in the preparation of TCR libraries, with unique molecular identifiers being used to normalize TCRbeta repertoire quantification. TCRdb passed the public sequencing reads through fastp at Q25 and MiXCR, retaining productive beta sequences. Each entry is one CDR3 protein sequence, shown with its most common DNA and genes. This sample lists hundreds of thousands of distinct CDR3 sequences; around 11% were detected once. The biggest ten clones account for approximately 2.4% of the sample. Sample: PBMCs from the stem cell graft donor, taken from the stem cell graft. Receptors were obtained from a human donor who donated a stem cell graft to a child with acute lymphoblastic leukemia.

This clonotype was observed many times. The V call is TRBV7-9, the J call TRBJ2-5; D gene uncertain. CDR3 length: 12 amino acids. CDR1 is SEHNR and CDR2 is FQNEAQ in the germline V gene (reference sequence). Trimming took 1 base from V and 4 from J, leaving 4 bases between them. This chain's CDR3 is CASSLVGETQYF. The CDR3 DNA follows: TGTGCCAGCAGCTTAGTGGGAGAGACCCAGTACTTC.

The sample holds many counts of this clonotype. The genes are TRBV12-3 or TRBV12-4 and TRBJ1-5; D remains ambiguous. CDR3 length: 13 amino acids. The V gene lost 7 bases and the J gene lost 4 bases, with 11 bases spanning the gap. The CDR3 nucleotides read TGTGCCAGCACCCAGAGAGAGAATCAGCCCCAGCATTTT. It yields the protein CASTQRENQPQHF.

This clonotype was seen at least ten times. V and J are TRBV4-3 and TRBJ2-2, with 8 positions matching TRBD1. The CDR3 covers 14 residues. From germline, CDR1 is LGHNA and CDR2 YSLEER. The trim removed 4 bases at V and 4 bases at J, leaving 2 bases unmatched. The CDR3, as DNA: TGCGCCAGCAGCCGAGGACAGGGCACCGGGGAGCTGTTTTTT. This translates into CASSRGQGTGELFF.

This clonotype was found many times. The V gene is TRBV29-1, the J gene TRBJ2-3; D unclear. Trimming shortened V by 5 bases and J by 2 bases, and 11 bases separated the two germline ends. Looked up from germline, CDR1 is SQVTM and CDR2 is ANQGSEA. The CDR3 has 13 residues. CDR3 sequence (DNA): TGCAGCGTTCGGACCTGGGTCACAGATACGCAGTATTTT. Amino acid sequence: CSVRTWVTDTQYF.

Ten or more counts support this clonotype. V usage is TRBV10-3 and J usage is TRBJ2-5, with 10 positions matching TRBD1. V shed 4 bases, J shed 12 bases, and the junction held 5 bases outside the gene matches. The CDR3 runs to 12 residues. Looked up from germline, CDR1 is ENHRY and CDR2 is SYGVKD. CDR3 coding DNA: TGTGCCATCAGTGCTGACAGGGGGCGGGAGTACTTC. Translation gives CAISADRGREYF.

Ten or more counts support this clonotype. The V gene is TRBV11-2, the J gene TRBJ2-2, with 7 bases aligning to TRBD1. The V segment lost 3 bases and the J segment 5 bases; nucleotides outside the gene matches: 3. Germline CDR1 reads SGHAT; CDR2 reads FQNNGV. This CDR3 comprises 14 residues. The CDR3 spells CASSFNRGTGELFF. CDR3 nucleotide sequence: TGTGCCAGCAGCTTCAACAGGGGTACCGGGGAGCTGTTTTTT.

As DNA, the CDR3 is TGCGCCAGCAGCTTGACGTTTGGGACAGGGAAGTACGAGCAGTACTTC. This codes for CASSLTFGTGKYEQYF. V and J are TRBV5-1 and TRBJ2-7; 9 bases agree with TRBD1. Per the germline V gene, CDR1 is SGHRS and CDR2 is YFSETQ. This CDR3 comprises 16 residues. V gave up 1 base and J gave up 4 bases; unmatched junction bases: 9.

J is TRBJ2-7 and V is TRBV19; 7 bases match TRBD2. This CDR3 comprises 19 residues. Germline CDR1 LNHDA, CDR2 SQIVND (reference sequence). The trim removed 3 bases at V and 7 bases at J, leaving 24 bases unmatched. The CDR3 spells CASSIELAVSGRIPREQYF. CDR3 coding DNA: TGTGCCAGTAGTATTGAGCTAGCGGTTTCGGGGCGGATACCCCGGGAGCAGTACTTC.

The chain uses TRBV7-9 and TRBJ2-1; no clear D gene. The CDR3 is 12 amino acids. Germline-derived CDR1 and CDR2 are SEHNR and FQNEAQ (reference sequence). V lost 1 base, J lost 8 bases, and 6 bases lay in between. CDR3 amino acids: CASSLDSDEQFF. As DNA, the CDR3 is TGTGCCAGCAGCTTAGACTCGGATGAGCAGTTCTTC.

A note on this clonotype: A much bigger clone sits one base away, suggesting this may be a read error. The chain uses TRBV12-3 or TRBV12-4 and TRBJ1-4; 7 positions match TRBD1. This CDR3 region has 15 residues. In nucleotides, the CDR3 is TGTGCCAGCAGTTTACTGACAGGGTTGGATGAAAACCTGTTTTTT. As protein: CASSLLTGLDENLFF.

This clonotype was observed at least ten times. The chain links TRBV5-1 to TRBJ1-2; D may be TRBD1 (6 bases). The germline V gene encodes CDR1 SGHRS and CDR2 YFSETQ. The CDR3 runs to 14 residues. The V and J ends lost 0 bases and 2 bases respectively, with 8 bases between them. The CDR3, as DNA: TGCGCCAGCAGCTTGGACAGGGACAACTATGGCTACACCTTC. Amino acid sequence: CASSLDRDNYGYTF. The full variable domain, its missing parts supplied by reference TRBV5-1 and TRBJ1-2, is KAGVTQTPRYLIKTRGQQVTLSCSPISGHRSVSWYQQTPGQGLQFLFEYFSETQRNKGNFPGRFSGRQFSNSRSEMNVSTLELGDSALYLCASSLDRDNYGYTFGSGTRLTVV.

The V call is TRBV4-2, the J call TRBJ1-2; unclear D gene. The CDR3 has 16 amino acids. In germline, CDR1 is LGHNA, CDR2 YNFKEQ. V was trimmed by 0 bases and J by 0 bases, leaving 11 bases between them. CDR3 residues: CASSQDQNSANYGYTF. CDR3 DNA sequence: TGTGCCAGCAGCCAAGATCAAAACAGCGCTAACTATGGCTACACCTTC.

Many counts were recorded for this clonotype. The chain's CDR3 is CASSSGWRGIEGNSPLHF. CDR3 nucleotide sequence: TGCGCCAGCAGCTCGGGATGGAGGGGGATAGAGGGGAATTCACCCCTCCACTTT. The chain joins TRBV5-1 to TRBJ1-6, with a weak D call TRBD1 (6 bases). The germline V gene encodes CDR1 SGHRS and CDR2 YFSETQ. Trimming cost V 3 bases and J 7 bases, with 23 bases left between them. This CDR3 is 18 amino acids long.

The sample holds many counts of this clonotype. The V and J genes are TRBV5-6 and TRBJ2-5; D might be TRBD1 or TRBD2, each matching 5 bases. V lost 4 bases to trimming and J lost 5 bases, with 18 bases between them. The CDR3 runs 15 residues. CDR1 is SGHDT, CDR2 YYEEEE, per germline. DNA for the CDR3: TGTGCCAGCAGCCTACCGGGACGTTTGCTGGAGACCCAGTACTTC. Protein sequence: CASSLPGRLLETQYF.

In its sample, this clonotype was seen many times. The chain has TRBV7-2 and TRBJ1-5; weak D call: TRBD1 (5 bases). V was shortened by 0 bases and J by 6 bases, with 15 bases between the two germline ends. CDR1 is SGHTA and CDR2 is FQGNSA in the germline V gene. CDR3 length: 16 residues. CDR3 nucleotides: TGTGCCAGCAGCTTAGCGAGTTGGCAGGGAGGTCAGCCCCAGCATTTT. This codes for CASSLASWQGGQPQHF.

This clonotype was counted ten times or more. This chain uses TRBV20-1 with TRBJ1-2, with TRBD1 matching over 9 bases. With V trimmed by 3 bases and J by 7 bases, 6 bases remained unmatched. Germline values: CDR1 DFQATT, CDR2 SNEGSKA (reference sequence). The CDR3 consists of 13 residues. The CDR3 loop is CSARKGQGGGYTF. The CDR3 DNA follows: TGCAGTGCTAGGAAGGGACAGGGCGGTGGCTACACCTTC.

The gene calls are TRBV6-1 and TRBJ1-2; TRBD1 matches 7 bases. The germline CDR1 and CDR2 sequences are MNHNS and SASEGT. V lost 6 bases, J lost 2 bases, and 9 bases stayed unmatched. The CDR3 runs to 15 residues. CDR3 region: CASSPRQGPNYGYTF. As DNA, the CDR3 is TGTGCCAGCAGCCCGCGACAGGGCCCCAACTATGGCTACACCTTC.

This clonotype was seen at least ten times. The chain is built from TRBV29-1 and TRBJ1-1, with unresolved D. Germline V CDR1 and CDR2: SQVTM, ANQGSEA. The CDR3 consists of 11 residues. Trimming removed 8 bases from V and 6 bases from J, with 13 bases in between. The CDR3 here is CSSWSSAEAFF. The CDR3, as DNA: TGCAGCTCCTGGAGTAGCGCTGAAGCTTTCTTT.

This clonotype was seen many times. This chain uses TRBV4-3 with TRBJ1-2; D remains unclear. The CDR3 sequence is 13 residues long. Per the germline V gene, CDR1 is LGHNA and CDR2 is YSLEER. Trimming took 1 base from V and 5 from J, leaving 8 bases between them. The CDR3 region is CASSQADGYGYTF. In DNA form, the CDR3 reads TGCGCCAGCAGCCAAGCCGACGGTTATGGCTACACCTTC.

In this sample, this clonotype turned up many times. The chain is built from TRBV12-3 or TRBV12-4 and TRBJ2-2; D is perhaps TRBD1 (6 bases). This CDR3 has 15 residues. The V end was cut by 3 bases, the J end by 0 bases, with 8 bases between. The CDR3 sequence is CASSLGTSNTGELFF. The CDR3 nucleotides read TGTGCCAGCAGTTTGGGGACATCGAACACCGGGGAGCTGTTTTTT.

This clonotype was found many times. The chain joins TRBV14 to TRBJ2-7, with a possible D match to TRBD1 (5 bases). The V gene's germline CDR1 is SGHDN and CDR2 FVKESK. V lost 2 bases and J 7 bases, leaving 12 bases between the germline ends. The CDR3 runs to 13 residues. The CDR3 here is CASSQTGRREQYF. The CDR3 DNA follows: TGTGCCAGCAGCCAAACAGGACGCCGAGAGCAGTACTTC.

In this sample, this clonotype turned up many times. This sequence joins TRBV4-3 and TRBJ2-1, with 7 bases that match TRBD1. CDR1 is LGHNA, CDR2 YSLEER, per germline. Trimming cost V 4 bases and J 10 bases; bases outside gene matches: 4. There are 12 residues in the CDR3. In nucleotides, the CDR3 is TGCGCCAGCAGCCCAGACAGGGAGGAGCAGTTCTTC. The encoded protein is CASSPDREEQFF.

With respect to this clonotype: Since a much larger clone is just one base distant, this may be a read error. This chain joins TRBV29-1 and TRBJ2-2; either TRBD1 or TRBD2 may fit D (5 bases each). This CDR3 contains 16 residues. Looked up from germline, CDR1 is SQVTM and CDR2 is ANQGSEA. CDR3 sequence reads: CSVEGPARVGLGDLFF. The DNA for the CDR3 is TGCAGCGTTGAAGGCCCCGCCCGGGTAGGACTCGGGGACCTGTTTTTT.

This clonotype was found many times. The V call is TRBV7-2, the J call TRBJ1-2, with TRBD1 identical over 8 bases. The CDR3 extends over 15 amino acids. With V trimmed by 1 base and J by 4 bases, 5 bases remained unmatched. Per germline, CDR1 SGHTA and CDR2 FQGNSA. The CDR3, as DNA: TGTGCCAGCAGCTTAGGGGGACAGGCCCCCTATGGCTACACCTTC. This sequence encodes CASSLGGQAPYGYTF.

This clonotype was seen at least ten times. V gene TRBV7-2 combines with J gene TRBJ1-3; D uncertain. The CDR3 extends over 12 amino acids. The germline gives CDR1 SGHTA, CDR2 FQGNSA. V lost 1 base and J 8 bases, leaving 6 bases between the germline ends. This CDR3 reads CASSLETDTIYF. CDR3 bases: TGTGCCAGCAGCTTAGAAACGGACACCATATATTTT.

This clonotype came up many times. This chain connects TRBV24-1 to TRBJ2-1; TRBD1 aligns across 7 bases. The CDR3 runs to 13 residues. V shed 3 bases, J shed 6 bases, and the junction held 1 base outside the gene matches. Germline V gene sequence: CDR1 KGHDR, CDR2 SFDVKD. The DNA of the CDR3 is TGTGCCACCAGTGATCCAGGGGGCAATGAGCAGTTCTTC. It yields the protein CATSDPGGNEQFF.

V usage is TRBV4-3 and J usage is TRBJ1-2; TRBD1 matches at 7 bases. Germline CDR1 and CDR2: LGHNA and YSLEER. V was pared by 1 base and J by 3 bases, with 5 bases of the junction left unmatched. CDR3 length: 15 amino acids. The CDR3 region has the DNA TGCGCCAGCAGCCAAGTACCCGACAGGGACTATGGCTACACCTTC. This codes for CASSQVPDRDYGYTF.

The table lists this clonotype with many counts. This chain uses TRBV20-1 with TRBJ2-1; 11 nucleotides align to TRBD2. V gave up 5 bases and J gave up 5 bases; unmatched junction bases: 8. Per the germline V gene, CDR1 is DFQATT and CDR2 is SNEGSKA (reference sequence). This CDR3 comprises 15 residues. As DNA, the CDR3 is TGCAGTGCTTTCCCCCTAGCGGGGGGAAACAATGAGCAGTTCTTC. Translated, it gives CSAFPLAGGNNEQFF.

The CDR3 nucleotides read TGTGCCAGCAGTTTAAACGGCAGGGGCACCGGGGAGCTGTTTTTT. It codes for CASSLNGRGTGELFF. The chain combines TRBV27 with TRBJ2-2, with a weak D call TRBD1 (6 bases). Trimming cost V 2 bases and J 4 bases, with 11 bases left between them. CDR3 length: 15 amino acids. The V gene's germline CDR1 is MNHEY and CDR2 SMNVEV (reference sequence).

This clonotype was recorded at least ten times. The V call is TRBV7-2, the J call TRBJ2-1, with 8 bases that match TRBD2. With V trimmed by 1 base and J by 8 bases, 7 bases remained unmatched. The length of the CDR3 is 15 residues. The germline V gene has CDR1 SGHTA and CDR2 FQGNSA. CDR3 region: CASSLVAGPPHEQFF. The CDR3 DNA sequence: TGTGCCAGCAGCTTAGTAGCGGGACCCCCACATGAGCAGTTCTTC.

This chain links TRBV6-1 with TRBJ2-2; 8 bases are shared with TRBD1. The CDR3 has 17 amino acids. CDR1 MNHNS and CDR2 SASEGT come from the germline V gene. Germline trimming cut 6 bases from V and 1 base from J; bases unmatched to any gene: 10. CDR3 DNA: TGTGCCAGCAGCAATAAGGTCGGGACAGGGAACACCGGGGAGCTGTTTTTT. It specifies CASSNKVGTGNTGELFF.